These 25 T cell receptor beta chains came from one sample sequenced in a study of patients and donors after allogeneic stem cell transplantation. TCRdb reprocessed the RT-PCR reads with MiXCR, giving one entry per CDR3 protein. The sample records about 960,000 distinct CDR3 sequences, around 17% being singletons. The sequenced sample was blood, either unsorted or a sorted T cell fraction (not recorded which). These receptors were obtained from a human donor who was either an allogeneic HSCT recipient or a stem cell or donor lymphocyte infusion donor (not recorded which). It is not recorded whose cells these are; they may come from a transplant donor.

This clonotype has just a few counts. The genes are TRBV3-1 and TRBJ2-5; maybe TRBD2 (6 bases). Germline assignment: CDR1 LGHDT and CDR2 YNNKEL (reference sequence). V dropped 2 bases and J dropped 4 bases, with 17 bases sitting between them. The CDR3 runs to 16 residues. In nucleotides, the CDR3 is TGTGCCAGCAGCCAAAGGGCGGGGTTCGTAGGAGAGACCCAGTACTTC. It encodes CASSQRAGFVGETQYF.

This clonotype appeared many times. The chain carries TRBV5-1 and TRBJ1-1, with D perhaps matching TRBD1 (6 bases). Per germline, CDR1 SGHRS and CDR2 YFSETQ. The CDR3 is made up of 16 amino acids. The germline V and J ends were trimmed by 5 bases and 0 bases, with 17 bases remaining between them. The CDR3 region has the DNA TGCGCCAGCAGTGTGCCCTCCAGGGGTATGAACACTGAAGCTTTCTTT. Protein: CASSVPSRGMNTEAFF.

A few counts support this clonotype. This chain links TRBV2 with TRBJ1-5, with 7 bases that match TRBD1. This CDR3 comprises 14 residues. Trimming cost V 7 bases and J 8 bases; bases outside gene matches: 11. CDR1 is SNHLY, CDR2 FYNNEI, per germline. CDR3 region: CASIGGQVGEPQHF. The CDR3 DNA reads TGTGCCAGCATTGGAGGACAGGTTGGGGAGCCCCAGCATTTT.

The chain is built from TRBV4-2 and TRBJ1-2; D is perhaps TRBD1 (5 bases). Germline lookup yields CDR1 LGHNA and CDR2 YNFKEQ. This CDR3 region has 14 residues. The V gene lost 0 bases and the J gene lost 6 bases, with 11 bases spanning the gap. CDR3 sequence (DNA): TGTGCCAGCAGCCAAGATACGTCCAGGGATGGCTACACCTTC. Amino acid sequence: CASSQDTSRDGYTF.

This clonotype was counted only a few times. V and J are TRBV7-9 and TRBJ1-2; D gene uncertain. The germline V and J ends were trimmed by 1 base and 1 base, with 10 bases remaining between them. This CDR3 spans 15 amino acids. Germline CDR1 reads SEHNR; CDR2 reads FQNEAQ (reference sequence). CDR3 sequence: CASSLEVQDNYGYTF. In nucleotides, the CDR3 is TGTGCCAGCAGCTTAGAGGTCCAGGATAACTATGGCTACACCTTC. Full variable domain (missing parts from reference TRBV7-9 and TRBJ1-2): DTGVSQNPRHKITKRGQNVTFRCDPISEHNRLYWYRQTLGQGPEFLTYFQNEAQLEKSRLLSDRFSAERPKGSFSTLEIQRTEQGDSAMYLCASSLEVQDNYGYTFGSGTRLTVV.

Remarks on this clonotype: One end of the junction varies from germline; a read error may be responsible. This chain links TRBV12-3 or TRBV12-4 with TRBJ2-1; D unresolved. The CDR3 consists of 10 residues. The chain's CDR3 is CASSLGLTVF. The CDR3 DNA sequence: TGTGCCAGCAGTTTAGGTCTTACGGTCTTC.

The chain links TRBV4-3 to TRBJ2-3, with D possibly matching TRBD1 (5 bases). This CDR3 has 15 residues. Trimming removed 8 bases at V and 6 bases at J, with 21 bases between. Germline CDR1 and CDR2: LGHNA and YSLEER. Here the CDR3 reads CASGTLGKGKDTQYF. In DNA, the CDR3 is TGCGCCAGCGGCACCCTGGGTAAGGGGAAGGATACGCAGTATTTT.

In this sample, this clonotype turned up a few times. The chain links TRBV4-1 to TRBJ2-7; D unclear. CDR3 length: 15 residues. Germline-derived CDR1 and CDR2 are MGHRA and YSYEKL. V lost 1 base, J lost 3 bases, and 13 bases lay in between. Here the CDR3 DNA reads TGCGCCAGCAGCCAAGTCTTATTAGCCAACTACGAGCAGTACTTC. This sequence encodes CASSQVLLANYEQYF.

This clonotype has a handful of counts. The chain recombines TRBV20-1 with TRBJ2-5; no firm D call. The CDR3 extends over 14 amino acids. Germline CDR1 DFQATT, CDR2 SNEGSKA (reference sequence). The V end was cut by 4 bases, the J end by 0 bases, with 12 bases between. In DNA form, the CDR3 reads TGCAGTGCTATTTCCATGCAGTACCAAGAGACCCAGTACTTC. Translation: CSAISMQYQETQYF.

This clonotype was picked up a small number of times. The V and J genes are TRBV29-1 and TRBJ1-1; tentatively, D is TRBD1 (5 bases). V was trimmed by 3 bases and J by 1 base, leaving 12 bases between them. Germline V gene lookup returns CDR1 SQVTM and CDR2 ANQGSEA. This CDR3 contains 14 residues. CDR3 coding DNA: TGCAGCGTTGATAATGGCCAGGGGAACACTGAAGCTTTCTTT. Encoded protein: CSVDNGQGNTEAFF.

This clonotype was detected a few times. The CDR3 here is CSVEDPNRGFGDTQYF. In nucleotides, the CDR3 is TGCAGCGTTGAAGATCCGAACAGGGGATTTGGAGATACGCAGTATTTT. V gene TRBV29-1 combines with J gene TRBJ2-3, with TRBD1 identical over 7 bases. This CDR3 has 16 residues. CDR1 is SQVTM and CDR2 is ANQGSEA in the germline V gene. J gave up 5 bases and V 0 bases, and 11 bases lay outside the gene matches.

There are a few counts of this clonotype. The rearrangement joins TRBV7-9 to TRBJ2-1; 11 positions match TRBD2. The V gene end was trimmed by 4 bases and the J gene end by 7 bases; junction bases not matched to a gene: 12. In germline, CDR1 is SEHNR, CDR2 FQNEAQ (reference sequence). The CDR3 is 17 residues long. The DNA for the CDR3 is TGTGCCAGCAGCTCATTCGCGACTAGCGGGAATGAAAATGAGCAGTTCTTC. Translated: CASSSFATSGNENEQFF.

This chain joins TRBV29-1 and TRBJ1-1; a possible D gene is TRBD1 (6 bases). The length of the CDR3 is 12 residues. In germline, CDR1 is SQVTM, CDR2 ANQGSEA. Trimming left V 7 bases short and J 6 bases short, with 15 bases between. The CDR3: CSAKTGIAEAFF. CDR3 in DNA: TGCAGCGCCAAAACAGGGATCGCTGAAGCTTTCTTT.

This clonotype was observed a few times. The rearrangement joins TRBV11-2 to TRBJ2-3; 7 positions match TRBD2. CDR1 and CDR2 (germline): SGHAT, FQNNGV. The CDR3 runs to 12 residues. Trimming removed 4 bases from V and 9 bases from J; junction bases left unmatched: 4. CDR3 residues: CASSSRLATQYF. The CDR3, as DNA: TGTGCCAGCAGCTCACGACTAGCCACGCAGTATTTT.

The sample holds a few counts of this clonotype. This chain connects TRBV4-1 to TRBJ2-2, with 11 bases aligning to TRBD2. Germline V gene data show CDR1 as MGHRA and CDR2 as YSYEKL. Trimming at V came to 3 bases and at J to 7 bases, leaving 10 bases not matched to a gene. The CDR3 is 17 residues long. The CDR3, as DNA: TGCGCCAGCAGCCAGGGAGTAGCGGGGGGGCCTTTCGGGGAGCTGTTTTTT. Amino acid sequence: CASSQGVAGGPFGELFF.

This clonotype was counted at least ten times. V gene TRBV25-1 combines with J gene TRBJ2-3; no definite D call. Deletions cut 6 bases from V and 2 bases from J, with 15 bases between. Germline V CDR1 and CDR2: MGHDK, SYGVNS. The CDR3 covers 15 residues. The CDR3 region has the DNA TGTGCCAGCAGACCCGTTCACCCTTTCACAGATACGCAGTATTTT. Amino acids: CASRPVHPFTDTQYF.

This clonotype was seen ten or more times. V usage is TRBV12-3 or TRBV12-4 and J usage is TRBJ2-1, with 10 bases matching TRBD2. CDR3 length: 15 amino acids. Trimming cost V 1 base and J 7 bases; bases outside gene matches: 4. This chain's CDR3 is CASSLGSGRLNEQFF. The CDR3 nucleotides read TGTGCCAGCAGTTTAGGTAGCGGGAGGTTAAATGAGCAGTTCTTC.

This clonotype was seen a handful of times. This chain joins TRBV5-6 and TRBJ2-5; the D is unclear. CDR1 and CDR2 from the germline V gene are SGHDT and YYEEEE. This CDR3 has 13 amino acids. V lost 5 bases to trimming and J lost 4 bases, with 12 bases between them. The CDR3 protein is CASSRGWGETQYF. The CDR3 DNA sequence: TGTGCCAGCAGTCGAGGTTGGGGAGAGACCCAGTACTTC. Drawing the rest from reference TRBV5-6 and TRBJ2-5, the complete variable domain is DAGVTQSPTHLIKTRGQQVTLRCSPKSGHDTVSWYQQALGQGPQFIFQYYEEEERQRGNFPDRFSGHQFPNYSSELNVNALLLGDSALYLCASSRGWGETQYFGPGTRLLVL.

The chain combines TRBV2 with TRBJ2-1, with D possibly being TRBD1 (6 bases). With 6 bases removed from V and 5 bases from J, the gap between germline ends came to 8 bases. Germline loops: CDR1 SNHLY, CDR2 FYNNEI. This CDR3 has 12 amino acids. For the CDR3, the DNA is TGTGCCAGCAGAAGGACAGACAATGAGCAGTTCTTC. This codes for CASRRTDNEQFF. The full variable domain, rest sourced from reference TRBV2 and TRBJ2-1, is EPEVTQTPSHQVTQMGQEVILRCVPISNHLYFYWYRQILGQKVEFLVSFYNNEISEKSEIFDDQFSVERPDGSNFTLKIRSTKLEDSAMYFCASRRTDNEQFFGPGTRLTVL.

CDR3 residues: CASSLRTEASYGYTF. CDR3 nucleotides: TGTGCCAGCAGCCTTAGGACAGAGGCGAGTTATGGCTACACCTTC. V usage is TRBV2 and J usage is TRBJ1-2; D is perhaps TRBD1 (6 bases). Germline V gene sequence: CDR1 SNHLY, CDR2 FYNNEI. V was clipped by 6 bases and J by 5 bases, with 19 bases between them. The CDR3 consists of 15 residues.

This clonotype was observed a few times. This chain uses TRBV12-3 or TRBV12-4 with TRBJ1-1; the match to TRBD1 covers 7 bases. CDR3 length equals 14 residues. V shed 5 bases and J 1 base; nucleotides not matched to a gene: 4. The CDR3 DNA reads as TGTGCCAGCAGTGGGACAGAGACGAACACTGAAGCTTTCTTT. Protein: CASSGTETNTEAFF.

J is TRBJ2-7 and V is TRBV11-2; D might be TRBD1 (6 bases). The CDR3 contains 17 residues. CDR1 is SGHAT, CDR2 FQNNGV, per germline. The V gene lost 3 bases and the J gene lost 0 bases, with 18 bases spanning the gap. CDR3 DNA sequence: TGTGCCAGCAGCTTCCCTTCCCGACAGGCCGGCTCCTACGAGCAGTACTTC. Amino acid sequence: CASSFPSRQAGSYEQYF.

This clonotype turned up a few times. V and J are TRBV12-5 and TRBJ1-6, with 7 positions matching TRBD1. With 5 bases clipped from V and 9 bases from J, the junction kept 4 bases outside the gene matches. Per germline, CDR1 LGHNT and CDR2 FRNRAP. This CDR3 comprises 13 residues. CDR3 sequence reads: CASGAQGFSPLHF. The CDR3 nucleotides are TGTGCTAGTGGTGCACAGGGGTTTTCACCCCTCCACTTT.

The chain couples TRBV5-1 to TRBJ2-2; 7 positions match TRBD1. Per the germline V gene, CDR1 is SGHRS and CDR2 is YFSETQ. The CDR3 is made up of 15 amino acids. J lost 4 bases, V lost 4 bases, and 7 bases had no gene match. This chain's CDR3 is CASSGVTGTTGELFF. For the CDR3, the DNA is TGCGCCAGCAGCGGGGTGACAGGGACCACCGGGGAGCTGTTTTTT.

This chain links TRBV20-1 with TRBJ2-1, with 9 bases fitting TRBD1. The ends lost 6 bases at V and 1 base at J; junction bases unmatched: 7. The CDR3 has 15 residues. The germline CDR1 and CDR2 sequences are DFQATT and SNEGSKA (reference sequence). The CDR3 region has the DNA TGCAGTGCGAGCCTGGGGACAGGGTCCTACAATGAGCAGTTCTTC. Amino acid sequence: CSASLGTGSYNEQFF.